This is a list of T cell receptor beta chains from one sample in a study of CD8 T cells in Susac syndrome. Using its own MiXCR run on the immunoSEQ multiplex PCR reads, TCRdb lists one record per CDR3 protein. The data hold 150,000 to 200,000 distinct CDR3 sequences, with about 94% observed a single time. Sequencing was done on a sample of CD4+ T cells from PBMCs. These receptors all come from a human donor in good health. Each CDR3 is given with its conserved first and last residue. D genes are given only for firm matches. Only part of the rows carry a size: once, few, many, or a class if the clone is expanded.

D gene: .; J gene: TRBJ1-5; clone size: .; V gene: TRBV12-3/TRBV12-4; CDR3 DNA: TGTGCCAGCAGTTTAGGGGGGAATAGCAATCAGCCCCAGCATTTT; CDR3 protein: CASSLGGNSNQPQHF
D gene: .; J gene: TRBJ2-5; clone size: .; V gene: TRBV7-2; CDR3 DNA: TGTGCCAGCAGCTTAGCTTCGGGGTACCAAGAGACCCAGTACTTC; CDR3 protein: CASSLASGYQETQYF
D gene: .; J gene: TRBJ2-7; clone size: once; V gene: TRBV7-2; CDR3 DNA: TGTGCCAGCAGCTTAGTCTCCTCCTACGAGCAGTACTTC; CDR3 protein: CASSLVSSYEQYF
D gene: .; J gene: TRBJ2-4; clone size: .; V gene: TRBV4-3; CDR3 DNA: TGCGCCAGCAGCCAAGATAGCCTGGGGGGAAACATTCAGTACTTC; CDR3 protein: CASSQDSLGGNIQYF
D gene: .; J gene: TRBJ2-3; clone size: .; V gene: TRBV30; CDR3 DNA: TGTGCCTGGAGTTTTGGCGGGACTAGCACAGATACGCAGTATTTT; CDR3 protein: CAWSFGGTSTDTQYF
D gene: .; J gene: TRBJ2-4; clone size: .; V gene: TRBV4-2; CDR3 DNA: TGTGCCAGCAGCCAGGCCAACATGTACAGGGTAGGAGACATTCAGTACTTC; CDR3 protein: CASSQANMYRVGDIQYF
D gene: TRBD2; J gene: TRBJ2-2; clone size: .; V gene: TRBV14; CDR3 DNA: TGTGCCAGCAGCCCTAGCGGGGGGAACACCGGGGAGCTGTTTTTT; CDR3 protein: CASSPSGGNTGELFF
D gene: .; J gene: TRBJ2-1; clone size: .; V gene: TRBV20-1; CDR3 DNA: TGCAGTGCTAGAGACCCTAGGGGCGGGGCCTACAATGAGCAGTTCTTC; CDR3 protein: CSARDPRGGAYNEQFF
D gene: .; J gene: TRBJ2-3; clone size: .; V gene: TRBV4-3; CDR3 DNA: TGCGCCAGCAGCCAAGAGATCGACCTACGAGCCGATTCTACGCAGTATTTT; CDR3 protein: CASSQEIDLRADSTQYF
D gene: .; J gene: TRBJ1-5; clone size: .; V gene: TRBV18; CDR3 DNA: TGTGCCAGCTCAAACAGGGAGGGGAGCCAGCATTTT; CDR3 protein: CASSNREGSQHF
D gene: .; J gene: TRBJ1-2; clone size: .; V gene: TRBV15; CDR3 DNA: TGTGCCACCAGCAGAGAGCGGGCGGACTATGGCTACACCTTC; CDR3 protein: CATSRERADYGYTF
D gene: .; J gene: TRBJ1-2; clone size: .; V gene: TRBV4-2; CDR3 DNA: TGTGCCAGCAGCCAAGAGCCGGGGTGGGACTATGGCTACACCTTC; CDR3 protein: CASSQEPGWDYGYTF
D gene: .; J gene: TRBJ2-3; clone size: once; V gene: TRBV15; CDR3 DNA: TGTGCCACCAGCGGCGGACCCGCCACAGATACGCAGTATTTT; CDR3 protein: CATSGGPATDTQYF
D gene: TRBD2; J gene: TRBJ2-2; clone size: .; V gene: TRBV28; CDR3 DNA: TGTGCCAGCAGTGCCGCCGGGCGTAGCGGGGGGACGAACACCGGGGAGCTGTTTTTT; CDR3 protein: CASSAAGRSGGTNTGELFF
D gene: .; J gene: TRBJ1-5; clone size: .; V gene: TRBV20-1; CDR3 DNA: TGCAGTGCTAGAGATCATAGGGGATTCCAGCCCCAGCATTTT; CDR3 protein: CSARDHRGFQPQHF
D gene: .; J gene: TRBJ2-1; clone size: .; V gene: TRBV9; CDR3 DNA: TGTGCCAGCAGCGATACACCCAGCTCCTACAATGAGCAGTTCTTC; CDR3 protein: CASSDTPSSYNEQFF
D gene: TRBD2; J gene: TRBJ2-2; clone size: .; V gene: TRBV29-1; CDR3 DNA: TGCAGCGCTCTGAGGACTAGCGGGGAGTCCGGGGAGCTGTTTTTT; CDR3 protein: CSALRTSGESGELFF
D gene: .; J gene: TRBJ2-7; clone size: .; V gene: TRBV3-1; CDR3 DNA: TGTGCCAGCAGCCCACCCGGGACTGCTACCTACGAGCAGTACTTC; CDR3 protein: CASSPPGTATYEQYF
D gene: .; J gene: TRBJ1-1; clone size: .; V gene: TRBV7-9; CDR3 DNA: TGTGCCAGCAGCCGTAGCAGGGTTCGGAACACTGAAGCTTTCTTT; CDR3 protein: CASSRSRVRNTEAFF
D gene: .; J gene: TRBJ2-2; clone size: .; V gene: TRBV3-1; CDR3 DNA: TGTGCCAGCAGCCAAGAGGACACCGGGGAGCTGTTTTTT; CDR3 protein: CASSQEDTGELFF
D gene: TRBD1; J gene: TRBJ1-1; clone size: .; V gene: TRBV24-1; CDR3 DNA: TGTGCCACCAGTGATCCAGGGGGTCCGAACACTGAAGCTTTCTTT; CDR3 protein: CATSDPGGPNTEAFF
D gene: .; J gene: TRBJ2-3; clone size: once; V gene: TRBV9; CDR3 DNA: TGTGCCAGCAGCGTAGGCCAGGGAGCAGATACGCAGTATTTT; CDR3 protein: CASSVGQGADTQYF
D gene: .; J gene: TRBJ1-2; clone size: .; V gene: TRBV9; CDR3 DNA: TGTGCCAGCAGCAAAGCCCCCCAGGAGAGCTTCTATGGCTACACCTTC; CDR3 protein: CASSKAPQESFYGYTF
D gene: TRBD2; J gene: TRBJ2-3; clone size: .; V gene: TRBV20-1; CDR3 DNA: TGCAGTGCTCCTAGCGGGGGGGCCTCGGATACGCAGTATTTT; CDR3 protein: CSAPSGGASDTQYF
D gene: .; J gene: TRBJ1-2; clone size: .; V gene: TRBV12-5; CDR3 DNA: TGTGCTAGTGGTTTGAACGGGTTCTACGGCTACACCTTC; CDR3 protein: CASGLNGFYGYTF
D gene: .; J gene: TRBJ1-1; clone size: few; V gene: TRBV18; CDR3 DNA: TGTGCCAGCTCATTACAGGGCGATATGAACACTGAAGCTTTCTTT; CDR3 protein: CASSLQGDMNTEAFF
D gene: .; J gene: TRBJ2-1; clone size: .; V gene: TRBV5-6; CDR3 DNA: TGTGCCAGCAGCTTGGAGCCCCACAATGAGCAGTTCTTC; CDR3 protein: CASSLEPHNEQFF
D gene: .; J gene: TRBJ2-2; clone size: .; V gene: TRBV12-3/TRBV12-4; CDR3 DNA: TGTGCCAGCAGTTTCCGGGGTTGGGGGAGCAACACCGGGGAGCTGTTTTTT; CDR3 protein: CASSFRGWGSNTGELFF
D gene: .; J gene: TRBJ1-2; clone size: .; V gene: TRBV27; CDR3 DNA: TGTGCCAGCAGTTTAAAGGGGTTCCCTGGCTACACCTTC; CDR3 protein: CASSLKGFPGYTF
D gene: TRBD2; J gene: TRBJ2-3; clone size: .; V gene: TRBV20-1; CDR3 DNA: TGCAGTGCCCACTCCGCGGGGGGGCCTCCAGATACGCAGTATTTT; CDR3 protein: CSAHSAGGPPDTQYF
D gene: .; J gene: TRBJ1-1; clone size: .; V gene: TRBV30; CDR3 DNA: TGTGCCTGGAGAGTGGACGGGAACACTGAAGCTTTCTTT; CDR3 protein: CAWRVDGNTEAFF
D gene: TRBD2; J gene: TRBJ2-1; clone size: .; V gene: TRBV18; CDR3 DNA: TGTGCCAGCCTTCGGCAGCGGGAGAACAATGAGCAGTTCTTC; CDR3 protein: CASLRQRENNEQFF
D gene: .; J gene: TRBJ1-1; clone size: .; V gene: TRBV13; CDR3 DNA: TGTGCCAGCAGCCCGCAATCGAGTGGTATGAACACTGAAGCTTTCTTT; CDR3 protein: CASSPQSSGMNTEAFF
D gene: TRBD1; J gene: TRBJ2-1; clone size: .; V gene: TRBV20-1; CDR3 DNA: TGCAGTGCCCTTACAGGGGCCATGAGCTCCTACAATGAGCAGTTCTTC; CDR3 protein: CSALTGAMSSYNEQFF
D gene: .; J gene: TRBJ2-5; clone size: .; V gene: TRBV24-1; CDR3 DNA: TGTGCCACCAGTGACTGGGACACCCAAGAGACCCAGTACTTC; CDR3 protein: CATSDWDTQETQYF
D gene: .; J gene: TRBJ2-7; clone size: .; V gene: TRBV25-1; CDR3 DNA: TGTGCCAGCAGTGAACACTCACCCAGGGCGCCGCAGTACTTC; CDR3 protein: CASSEHSPRAPQYF
D gene: TRBD1; J gene: TRBJ1-5; clone size: .; V gene: TRBV28; CDR3 DNA: TGTGCCAGCAGGACCCAGGGGGGGAGCAATCAGCCCCAGCATTTT; CDR3 protein: CASRTQGGSNQPQHF